This T cell receptor (beta chain) was captured in a study of T cells in Graves' hyperthyroidism and ophthalmopathy. This clonotype was detected ten times or more. The germline V and J ends were trimmed by 2 bases and 5 bases, with 9 bases remaining between them. Germline V gene sequence: CDR1 MNHEY, CDR2 SVGEGT. The CDR3 extends over 13 amino acids. TCR beta CDR3 regions were amplified from RNA transcripts. With the HTBI primer set, the TCR CDR3 went through a first round of RT-PCR. Each CDR3 protein gets one entry after TCRdb re-called the multiplex PCR reads with MiXCR. The repertoire includes roughly 500,000 distinct CDR3 sequences, roughly 16% of them detected once, and roughly 29% sits in the top ten.

The source of this sequence is a woman aged 30 to 39 with Graves' ophthalmopathy. Sequenced: blood. The chain links TRBV6-2 or TRBV6-3 to TRBJ2-5; no clear D gene. The CDR3 loop is CASSYGVRETQYF. The DNA for the CDR3 is TGTGCCAGCAGTTACGGGGTCCGTGAGACCCAGTACTTC.